This TCR beta chain was obtained from a study of neurological immune-mediated disorders. Study findings and constraints: The greatest TCR clonal expansion appeared in HTLV-1-associated myelopathy and the smallest, falling below healthy controls, in multiple sclerosis.

TCRdb used MiXCR to reprocess the 5' RACE reads, holding one entry per CDR3 protein. The sample yields about 10,000 distinct CDR3 sequences, around 20% seen once. In this sample, this clonotype turned up many times. Its antigen is unknown. There were about 920,000 CD4+ or CD8+ T cells used in the sorted libraries. Input material: CD8+ T cells from blood. This TCR derives from a woman in her sixties or seventies with HTLV-1-associated myelopathy (HAM/TSP).

CDR3 bases: TGCAGTGCTAGGGTCAAAGCAGGGTGGGAAAAACTGTTTTTT. Protein product: CSARVKAGWEKLFF. The chain combines TRBV20-1 with TRBJ1-4, with D maybe TRBD1 (5 bases). Trimming removed 3 bases from V and 8 bases from J, with 16 bases in between. Looked up from germline, CDR1 is DFQATT and CDR2 is SNEGSKA (reference sequence). There are 14 residues in the CDR3.